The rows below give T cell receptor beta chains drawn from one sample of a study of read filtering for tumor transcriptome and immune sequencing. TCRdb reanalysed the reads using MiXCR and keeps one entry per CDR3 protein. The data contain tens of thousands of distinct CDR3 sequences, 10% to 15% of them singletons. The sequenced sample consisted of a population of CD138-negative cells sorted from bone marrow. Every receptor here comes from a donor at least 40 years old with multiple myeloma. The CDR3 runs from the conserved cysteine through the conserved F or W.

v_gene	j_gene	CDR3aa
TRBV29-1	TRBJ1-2	CSVEERGRFIYGYTF
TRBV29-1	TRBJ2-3	CSVGDRPDTQYF
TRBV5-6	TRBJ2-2	CASSRTAGELFF
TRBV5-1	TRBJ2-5	CASSRQIQETQYF
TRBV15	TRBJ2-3	CATSRDTLAGASGDTQYF
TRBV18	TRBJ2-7	CASSSTGTNYEQYF
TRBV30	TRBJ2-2	CAWTRGLDTGELFF
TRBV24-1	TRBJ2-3	CATSDPESTDTQYF
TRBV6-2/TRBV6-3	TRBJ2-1	CASRRGRGGRADEQFF
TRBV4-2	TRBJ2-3	CASSQAMVAGADTQYF
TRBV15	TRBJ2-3	CATSRGAGASSDTQYF
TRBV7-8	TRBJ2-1	CASSLAFAVTHSNFDEQFF
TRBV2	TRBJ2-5	CASSEVEETQYF
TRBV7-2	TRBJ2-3	CASSLGLAGHTDTQYF
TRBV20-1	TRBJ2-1	CSARFRPRVTLYNEQFF
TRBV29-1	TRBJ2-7	CSVEGSGKYEQYF
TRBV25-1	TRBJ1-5	CASSVGSGNQPQHF
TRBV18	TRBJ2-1	CASSPQLDGGSYNEQFF
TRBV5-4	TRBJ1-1	CASSSPRGTEAFF
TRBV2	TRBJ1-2	CASTLTGSRYGYTF
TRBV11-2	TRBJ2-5	CASGELQETQYF
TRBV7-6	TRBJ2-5	CASSPLAGTGRETQYF
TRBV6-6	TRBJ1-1	CASSFNRSTEAFF
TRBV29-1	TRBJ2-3	CSVEAGTSGRSRASEAQYF
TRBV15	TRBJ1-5	CATSRDQGQNQPQHF
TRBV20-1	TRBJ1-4	CSAEEGGAGEKLFF
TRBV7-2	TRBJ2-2	CASSLASPNTGGLFF
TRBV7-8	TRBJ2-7	CASSLGQNYVQYF
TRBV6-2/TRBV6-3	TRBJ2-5	CASSYVGDRETQYF
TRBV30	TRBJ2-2	CAWRGVGGELFF